Included here is one T cell receptor beta chain sequence, with context. Antigen specificity is unknown. This specimen belongs to a study of cytomegalovirus exposure and HLA in healthy donors. Findings of the study overall: The availability of immune exposure information extended only to CMV serostatus.

The primer mix had 60 Vbeta and 13 Jbeta primers. Method: immunoSEQ multiplex PCR; TCRdb's copy keeps in-frame clones and lacks some. Altogether 100,000 to 150,000 clones are present, about four fifths being singletons, with the ten largest covering around 0.67%. What was sequenced was PBMCs. This TCR was sampled from a man between 18 and 29 years old in good health and CMV-seronegative.

The CDR3 DNA follows: TGCGCCAGCAGCCAAACAGGACCAAATGGGGAAAAACTGTTTTTT. Translation gives CASSQTGPNGEKLFF. The rearrangement uses TRBV4-1 and TRBJ1-4; tentative D call: TRBD1 (5 bases). The CDR3 runs to 15 residues. Trimming cost V 2 bases and J 8 bases, with 15 bases left between them. Germline values: CDR1 MGHRA, CDR2 YSYEKL.